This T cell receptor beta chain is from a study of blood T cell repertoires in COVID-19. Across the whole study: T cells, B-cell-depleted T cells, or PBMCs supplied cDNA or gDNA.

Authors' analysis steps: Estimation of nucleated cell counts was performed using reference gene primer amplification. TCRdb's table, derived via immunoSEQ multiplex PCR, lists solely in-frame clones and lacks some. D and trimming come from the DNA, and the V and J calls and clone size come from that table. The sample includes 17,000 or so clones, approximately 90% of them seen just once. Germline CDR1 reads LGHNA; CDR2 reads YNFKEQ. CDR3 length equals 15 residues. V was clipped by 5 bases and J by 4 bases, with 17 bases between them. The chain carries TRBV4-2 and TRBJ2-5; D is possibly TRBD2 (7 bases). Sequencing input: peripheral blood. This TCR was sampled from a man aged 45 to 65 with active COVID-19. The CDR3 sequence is CASSSQVRGAETQYF. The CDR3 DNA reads TGTGCCAGCAGCTCTCAAGTCCGGGGGGCAGAGACCCAGTACTTC.